The subject of this entry is one TCR beta chain. As yet, its antigen is unknown. This entry comes from a study of cytomegalovirus exposure and HLA in healthy donors. Overall study results and limits: Later analysis indicated greater clonal expansion among HLA-associated TCR beta chains than among equally common other chains. Per published reports, the classifier diagnosed cytomegalovirus status with high specificity and sensitivity. Earlier analysis found most TCR beta V segments productive about 90% or about 30% of the time.

V lost 6 bases to trimming and J lost 0 bases, with 15 bases between them. Germline values: CDR1 MDHEN, CDR2 SYDVKM. The CDR3 sequence is 16 residues long. Amplification used 60 Vbeta primers and 13 Jbeta primers. Libraries were prepared by immunoSEQ multiplex PCR; TCRdb keeps only in-frame clonotypes and omits some of them. The sample yields approximately 120,000 clones, roughly 82% seen once. Sequencing was done on a sample of PBMCs. The sequence derives from a woman in her 40s in good health and CMV-seropositive. The V gene is TRBV28, the J gene TRBJ2-1; possibly TRBD1 for D (6 bases). The CDR3 DNA reads as TGTGCCAGCAGCGACCTACAGGGTAGCTCCTACAATGAGCAGTTCTTC. Amino acid sequence: CASSDLQGSSYNEQFF.